Listed below are T cell receptor beta chains from one sample, sequenced in a study of brain T cells in children with intractable seizures. Repertoires were generated with immunoSEQ multiplex PCR, while TCRdb's copy carries only in-frame clones and drops some. The sample records some 20,000 clones, roughly 94% being singletons. The sequencing used peripheral blood, collected at surgery. These receptors originate from a boy between 10 and 17 years old with focal cortical dysplasia and intractable seizures. Both conserved end residues are part of each CDR3. Each record gives: V gene, D gene, J gene, clone size, CDR3 protein, CDR3 DNA. The D gene is left open where the match is weak. Size is omitted from some rows. Given values are once, few, many or a class for expanded clones.

TRBV7-6	TRBD2	TRBJ2-2	NA	CASSLGGGVSTGELFF	TGTGCCAGCAGCTTAGGTGGGGGGGTTTCCACCGGGGAGCTGTTTTTT
TRBV27	NA	TRBJ2-7	NA	CASSRRGLAYEQYF	TGTGCCAGCAGCCGTCGGGGACTCGCCTACGAGCAGTACTTC
TRBV2	NA	TRBJ1-2	NA	CASSERGYGYTF	TGTGCCAGCAGTGAGCGTGGGTATGGCTACACCTTC
TRBV4-1	NA	TRBJ2-3	NA	CASSLRGGALDTQYF	TGCGCCAGCAGCTTGAGGGGGGGGGCCCTAGATACGCAGTATTTT
TRBV2	TRBD1	TRBJ2-2	NA	CASREGQAGELFF	TGTGCCAGCAGGGAGGGACAGGCCGGGGAGCTGTTTTTT
TRBV2	NA	TRBJ2-5	NA	CASSDPGQGGKETQYF	TGTGCCAGCAGTGACCCAGGACAGGGAGGGAAAGAGACCCAGTACTTC
TRBV18	NA	TRBJ1-2	NA	CASSPRTEANYGYTF	TGTGCCAGCTCACCTCGGACAGAGGCTAACTATGGCTACACCTTC
TRBV29-1	TRBD1	TRBJ1-1	NA	CSVERGQGYGSTEAFF	TGCAGCGTTGAACGGGGACAGGGTTACGGGTCGACTGAAGCTTTCTTT
TRBV9	NA	TRBJ2-7	NA	CASSVGSIAEHNLFDEQYF	TGTGCCAGCAGCGTAGGATCCATAGCGGAACACAACCTTTTCGACGAGCAGTACTTC
TRBV7-2	NA	TRBJ2-1	NA	CASSLAASYLYTAQFF	TGTGCCAGCAGCTTAGCGGCCTCGTATCTCTACACGGCGCAGTTCTTC
TRBV7-9	TRBD1	TRBJ2-3	NA	CASSQRDRSTDTQYF	TGTGCCAGCAGCCAGAGGGACAGGAGCACAGATACGCAGTATTTT
TRBV18	NA	TRBJ2-2	once	CASSRGHGANTGELFF	TGTGCCAGCTCACGAGGGCACGGCGCGAACACCGGGGAGCTGTTTTTT
TRBV6-4	NA	TRBJ2-3	NA	CASSGGLSTDTQYF	TGTGCCAGCAGCGGGGGACTTAGCACAGATACGCAGTATTTT
TRBV6-5	TRBD2	TRBJ2-3	NA	CASTRLAGDTDTQYF	TGTGCCAGCACCAGACTAGCGGGGGACACAGATACGCAGTATTTT
TRBV7-8	TRBD1	TRBJ1-3	NA	CASSLAGQGVFGNTIYF	TGTGCCAGCAGCTTAGCCGGACAGGGGGTGTTTGGAAACACCATATATTTT
TRBV5-1	NA	TRBJ2-2	NA	CASSPVTRNTGELFF	TGCGCCAGCAGCCCGGTAACTAGGAACACCGGGGAGCTGTTTTTT
TRBV6-5	NA	TRBJ2-7	NA	CASSTVLLTSYEQYF	TGTGCCAGCAGCACGGTCTTGCTTACCTCCTACGAGCAGTACTTC
TRBV24-1	TRBD1	TRBJ1-4	NA	CATSETRDRGEKLFF	TGTGCCACCAGTGAGACCCGGGACAGGGGGGAAAAACTGTTTTTT
TRBV5-1	TRBD1	TRBJ1-4	NA	CASSEHRDRGKLNEKLFF	TGCGCCAGCAGCGAGCACCGGGACAGGGGGAAGTTGAATGAAAAACTGTTTTTT
TRBV28	NA	TRBJ2-1	once	CASTITGTTGEQFF	TGTGCCAGCACCATAACGGGAACCACGGGGGAGCAGTTCTTC
TRBV28	NA	TRBJ1-6	NA	CASRASSYNSPLHF	TGTGCCAGCAGGGCGAGCTCCTATAATTCACCCCTCCACTTT
TRBV19	NA	TRBJ1-2	NA	CASWGLDYGYTF	TGTGCCAGTTGGGGGTTGGACTATGGCTACACCTTC
TRBV5-1	NA	TRBJ2-3	NA	CASGVWGPKYF	TGCGCCAGCGGCGTCTGGGGACCTAAGTATTTT
TRBV7-9	NA	TRBJ1-4	NA	CASSLRADGEKLFF	TGTGCCAGCAGCCTCAGGGCGGACGGTGAAAAACTGTTTTTT
TRBV9	NA	TRBJ2-1	NA	CASSTRDTNNEQFF	TGTGCCAGCAGCACCCGGGACACAAACAATGAGCAGTTCTTC
TRBV13	TRBD2	TRBJ2-3	NA	CASSPPTTSGGTDTQYF	TGTGCCAGCAGCCCCCCAACGACTAGCGGGGGCACAGATACGCAGTATTTT
TRBV5-4	TRBD1	TRBJ1-2	once	CASSPTGDNYGYTF	TGTGCCAGCAGCCCGACAGGGGACAACTATGGCTACACCTTC
TRBV14	TRBD1	TRBJ1-2	NA	CASSRTTRAQGPTNYGYTF	TGTGCCAGCAGCCGAACGACCAGAGCACAGGGGCCTACTAACTATGGCTACACCTTC
TRBV16	NA	TRBJ1-5	NA	CASSFNAVRNQPQHF	TGTGCCAGCAGCTTTAATGCTGTGCGCAATCAGCCCCAGCATTTT
TRBV6-5	NA	TRBJ2-1	NA	CASSDSVDYNEQFF	TGTGCCAGCAGTGACTCGGTGGACTACAATGAGCAGTTCTTC
TRBV11-2	NA	TRBJ1-4	NA	CASSLDEKLFF	TGTGCCAGCAGCTTAGACGAAAAACTGTTTTTT
TRBV6-5	NA	TRBJ1-4	NA	CASETGATNEKLFF	TGTGCCAGTGAGACAGGTGCAACTAATGAAAAACTGTTTTTT
TRBV24-1	TRBD1	TRBJ2-1	NA	CATSDSGTGVYNEQFF	TGTGCCACCAGTGACTCCGGGACAGGGGTATACAATGAGCAGTTCTTC
TRBV7-8	NA	TRBJ1-1	NA	CASSRGGNTEAFF	TGTGCCAGCAGCCGCGGAGGTAACACTGAAGCTTTCTTT